This T cell receptor beta chain was recovered during a study of cytomegalovirus exposure and HLA in healthy donors (TCRdb year 2017). About the full investigation: In an earlier analysis of 587 of the donors, 250 to 350 Gb of sequence data and 100 million or so unique TCR beta sequences from about 179 million T cells were reported. HLA typing included class I and class II loci at four-digit resolution. The genetic ancestry cluster associated with self-reported Caucasian donors included roughly four fifths of the 300 to 400 genotyped donors. In a later genetic analysis, genome-wide SNP genotypes for about 55% of the roughly 670 donors were used, and that subset was treated as a discovery cohort. Approximately 300 gigabases of sequencing data and tens of millions of unique TCR sequences were included in an early release covering roughly 700 HLA-typed donors. In addition to the first cohort of roughly 700 subjects, a separate validation cohort of around 110 different subjects was used. To study patterns of TCR occurrence, a later analysis re-analyzed previously published TCR beta repertoires from hundreds of donors and added high-resolution HLA genotyping. Among roughly 370 genotyped donors of the cohort, an average of approximately 240,000 unique TCR beta nucleotide sequences were sequenced per donor, roughly 18% of them non-productive. Donor age, sex, ethnicity and CMV serostatus were compiled alongside the repertoire data. Using immunosequencing, the study profiled T cell repertoires from approximately 700 subjects and related those repertoires to cytomegalovirus serostatus. High-throughput TCR immunosequencing, statistical association of individual TCRs with disease status, and machine learning were combined to predict cytomegalovirus infection status. Rather than using new phenotypic data, the later analysis identified candidate immune exposures from TCR beta sequences and from how often those sequences occurred across donors. The number of typed donors differed by locus: about 620-640 for A, B, C, DRB1 and DQB1; approximately 520 for DQA1; around 580 for DPA1; and 400 to 480 for DPB1. In an earlier analysis of more than 550 of the donors, high-throughput TCR beta sequencing was used to judge whether each TCR beta V gene segment behaved as functional or pseudogenic. All discovery cohort repertoires had been generated on a single sequencing platform. The aim of the study was to test whether cataloging public T cell receptors could identify signatures of past pathogen exposure. Roughly five DR-DQ haplotypes were treated as single units for association and clustering because of strong linkage in the cohort.

Library creation used the immunoSEQ multiplex PCR assay. For the multiplex PCR, a mixture combining 60 forward primers for TCR Vbeta segments and 13 reverse primers for TCR Jbeta segments was used. Amplification of the CDR3 region of rearranged TCR beta genes was performed with a multiplex PCR assay on genomic DNA. Amplified TCR beta libraries were sequenced as 87-base-pair reads on the Illumina HiSeq System. The study's own analysis went as follows. A later analysis counted about 80 million unique TCR beta chains across the 690 or so repertoires, and about 10 million of these chains were shared by at least two donors. Raw reads were error-corrected and collapsed into unique sequences by a nearest-neighbor algorithm in which closely related sequences were merged to remove PCR and sequencing errors. V, D and J gene segments were assigned by aligning CDR3 sequences to IMGT reference sequences. For a sequence to be retained, a match of at least six nucleotides to both a V gene segment and a J gene segment was required. A rearrangement was called productive if the CDR3 had no stop codons and remained in frame with V and J, and every other rearrangement was called non-productive. Following IMGT convention, CDR3 was defined as the stretch from the second conserved V-encoded cysteine up to the conserved J-encoded phenylalanine. The earlier analysis of about 620 of the donors excluded sequences that lacked an unambiguous match to a single V gene segment. An earlier analysis of 587 of the donors classified V segments as functional when productive rearrangements were above 56.7% and as segregating when the standard deviation between donors was above 5%. To diagnose cytomegalovirus status from the catalog of TCR beta chain sequences, a statistical classification framework was built. V and J gene assignment, in a later analysis, came from comparing TCR nucleotide sequences with IMGT/GENE-DB human TR gene sequences. Using the TCRdist pipeline, a later analysis assigned CDR3 sequences along with most-parsimonious VDJ recombination scenarios. In a later analysis, every TCR beta chain was defined by the combination of its CDR3 amino acid sequence and its V-gene family, and reads without a unique V-gene family were dropped. To address suspected cross-contamination and a sequencing artifact, a later analysis removed roughly 640 highly shared, low-generation-probability nucleotide sequences. For each public chain, a later analysis derived a clonal expansion index from normalized ranks of inferred template counts within each repertoire. A later analysis computed generation probabilities with a VDJ recombination model fitted to out-of-frame rearrangements, and checked the results against IGoR. Hypergeometric tests were used in a later analysis to score TCR-TCR, TCR-HLA and TCR-CMV co-occurrence, with a repertoire-size bias correction applied to the TCR pairs. To estimate false discovery rates, a later analysis permuted the HLA or CMV assignments 20 times. In a later analysis, co-occurring TCRs were grouped using DBSCAN, with TCRdist sequence similarity added in when clustering inside HLA-allele-positive subsets. Repertoires with fewer than 30,000 or more than 120,000 public chains, plus five repertoires with anomalous nucleotide sharing, were excluded from co-occurrence clustering. TCRdb's version of the immuneACCESS table is confined to in-frame rearrangements and falls short of the full clone set. An unresolved V gene accounts for under half of the shortfall where checked; the remainder is of unknown origin. V, J and clone size are taken as reported in that table, and D and trimming were inferred from the DNA itself. The sample's table covers under 65,000 clones. The ten most abundant clones make up 3.6% of the sample.

From a lookup of the germline V gene, CDR1 and CDR2 are WSHSY and SAAADI. The CDR3 measures 14 amino acids from cysteine to phenylalanine. Only the CDR3 DNA stays, 42 bases, in frame from base 1. Trimming at the junction amounts to 3 bases on V and 6 bases on J, and the germline ends lie 12 bases apart. The cohort consisted of 670 or so healthy bone marrow donors. Cohort members were all nominally healthy when sampled, although unrecorded immune exposures were likely present. The donor was CMV seronegative and was included in the group of about 400 seronegative cohort members. A peripheral blood sample was collected from each donor, and TCR beta sequencing was performed on peripheral blood mononuclear cells. The Qiagen DNeasy Blood Extraction Kit was used to extract genomic DNA from the blood cell samples. To note about this clone: What antigen it recognizes has not been identified.

Overall study outcomes, separate from this receptor: This cohort had only TCR beta chains sequenced, and the lack of alpha or paired-chain data limited which features could be detected. A later analysis reported that several top co-occurrence clusters appeared linked to parvovirus B19, influenza, CMV and Epstein-Barr virus. A further reported finding was that TCR beta sequences accurately predicted the HLA-A and HLA-B alleles for most subjects in the first cohort. Because counts were too low, 15 to 20 rarely observed V segments, including chromosome 9 orphons, were excluded from the earlier analysis of 587 of the donors. In a later genetic analysis, fewer N-insertions in productive TCRs were reported among donors in an Asian-associated ancestry cluster than the roughly 670-donor mean. In a later analysis, TCR association rates were found to vary across HLA loci, with the most associated TCRs seen for DRB1 alleles and the fewest for HLA-C alleles. A later analysis associated 15,000 to 20,000 TCR beta sequences with specific HLA alleles at a false discovery rate of 0.05. Across donors, most TCR sequences were observed very rarely, whereas some public TCRs were present in many individuals. A few of the identified cytomegalovirus-associated TCR beta chains were confirmed in vitro to be specific for cytomegalovirus antigens. The study listed 150 to 200 TCR beta chains as associated with cytomegalovirus. Some IMGT-functional V segments, including TRBV6-2 and TRBV6-3, could not be distinguished by the 87-base-pair reads and were therefore excluded. Because HLA typing was missing for some donors at each locus, association tests included only the typed subset. Cytomegalovirus status was reported to be diagnosed by the classifier with high specificity and sensitivity in both the original and validation cohorts. For the cohort, immune exposure information was limited to CMV serostatus. According to the authors, the approach could potentially be generalized to other disease states and immunological phenotypes. Most CMV-associated TCR beta chains appeared to be HLA-restricted in a later analysis, and the HLA associations seemed to be driven largely by CMV exposure. In an earlier analysis of about 600 of the donors, most TCR beta V segments appeared in productive rearrangements about 87% or about 30% of the time, broadly matching IMGT annotations. V-gene and J-gene trimming of TCR beta chains was associated with a missense DCLRE1C variant in a later genetic analysis, and the association was replicated in an independent cohort. Linkage disequilibrium might explain the correlated functional status among segregating V segments, but an unknown experimental factor could not be excluded. The presence/absence analyses assumed that sequencing depth was roughly uniform across donors, and that assumption may not be true. Compared with equally common non-associated chains, HLA-associated TCR beta chains in a later analysis were more clonally expanded and had lower generation probabilities. A group of highly shared sequence variants was considered likely to be a technical artifact of the sequencing pipeline. When HLA alleles, especially DR and DQ, strongly co-occurred, attributing TCR associations to individual alleles was difficult.

The sequence joins TRBV10-2 to TRBJ1-5; TRBD1 might be the D gene, on 5 matching bases. This TCR derives from a woman aged 18 to 35 in good health and CMV-seronegative. Input material: PBMCs. At the DNA level, the sequence is TGCGCCAGCAGTGATCCAGGGAGGGGTCAGCCCCAGCATTTT. It is translated as CASSDPGRGQPQHF.